The sample holds a few counts of the clone carrying this TCR beta chain. This sample was included in a study of human T cells and chemical hapten exposure. Study context: While the approximately 24-week study was under way, patients received diphenylcyclopropenone on the scalp every week.

TCRdb reprocessed the RACE reads with MiXCR, giving one entry per CDR3 protein. The table shows 150,000 to 200,000 distinct CDR3 sequences, with about 20% occurring only once. The time point is: patch test 1, 2 weeks after DPC sensitization. Treatment in this sample: therapeutic diphenylcyclopropenone sensitization with weekly scalp DPC. The sequence was obtained from a woman aged 45 to 65 with alopecia areata. Some clones in this sample may be carry-over from other donors' samples. The specimen comprised whole blood, sampled in connection with sensitization to the hapten diphenylcyclopropenone (DPC).

CDR3 coding DNA: TGTGCCAGCATTCGGAGGGAGGGATCTGGAAACACCATATATTTT. It specifies CASIRREGSGNTIYF. The J gene is TRBJ1-3, the V gene TRBV28; D gene uncertain. This CDR3 has 15 residues. Germline V lookup: CDR1 MDHEN, CDR2 SYDVKM. Trimming left V 7 bases short and J 1 base short, with 14 bases between.